This passage covers 16 T cell receptor beta chains from one sample sequenced in a study of blood T cells in healthy people across ages. Using a J-beta primer mix together with a sample-barcoded 5' primer, a second PCR was run for about 6 to 11 cycles. TCRdb independently ran MiXCR on the 5' RACE reads; one entry per CDR3 protein. The sample yields about 680,000 distinct CDR3 sequences, approximately 50% seen once. Material for sequencing was blood. The receptors here all came from a woman aged 60-75 years in good health.

This clonotype was found a few times. This chain links TRBV27 with TRBJ2-3, with 14 bases matching TRBD2. Germline loops: CDR1 MNHEY, CDR2 SMNVEV (reference sequence). The CDR3 loop spans 19 amino acids. Germline trimming cut 5 bases from V and 4 bases from J; bases unmatched to any gene: 14. DNA of the CDR3: TGTGCCAGCAGTCGATTCGGCGGGACTAGCGGGAGAAGCCCAGATACGCAGTATTTT. This encodes CASSRFGGTSGRSPDTQYF.

This chain links TRBV20-1 with TRBJ1-2; D remains ambiguous. Trimming left V 6 bases short and J 3 bases short, with 2 bases between. CDR1 is DFQATT, CDR2 SNEGSKA, per germline (reference sequence). The CDR3 length is 9 residues. This CDR3 is CSAHYGYTF. The CDR3 DNA sequence: TGCAGTGCCCACTATGGCTACACCTTC.

This clonotype was picked up a small number of times. The V call is TRBV6-2 or TRBV6-3, the J call TRBJ1-2, with D uncertain. Per germline, CDR1 MNHEY and CDR2 SVGEGT. Deletions cut 8 bases from V and 5 bases from J, with 9 bases between. This CDR3 comprises 11 residues. The CDR3 sequence: CASGMLYGYTF. CDR3 nucleotides: TGTGCCAGCGGGATGCTATATGGCTACACCTTC.

This clonotype was detected many times. The J gene is TRBJ2-5, the V gene TRBV12-3 or TRBV12-4, with 7 bases matching TRBD2. The CDR3 loop spans 13 amino acids. V gave up 4 bases and J gave up 5 bases; unmatched junction bases: 4. As DNA, the CDR3 is TGTGCCAGCAGTTCGATCGGGGGGGAGACCCAGTACTTC. As protein: CASSSIGGETQYF.

The V gene is TRBV29-1, the J gene TRBJ1-2; no clear D. V lost 3 bases to trimming and J lost 2 bases, with 7 bases between them. CDR1 and CDR2 from the germline V gene are SQVTM and ANQGSEA. This CDR3 is 12 amino acids long. The DNA of the CDR3 is TGCAGCGTTGATTACGGGAACTATGGCTACACCTTC. It specifies CSVDYGNYGYTF.

This clonotype has more than one count but fewer than ten. This chain connects TRBV12-3 or TRBV12-4 to TRBJ2-1, with D perhaps matching TRBD1 (5 bases). Trimming pared 8 bases from V and 9 bases from J, leaving 14 bases between. This CDR3 comprises 12 residues. The CDR3 DNA sequence: TGTGCCAGCTCGGGCAGGGTTGTTGAGCAGTTCTTC. Translated: CASSGRVVEQFF.

This clonotype has more than one count but fewer than ten. CDR3 in amino acids: CASSTTGTGGSGSYEQYF. CDR3 DNA: TGCGCCAGCAGCACAACCGGGACAGGGGGCAGCGGATCCTACGAGCAGTACTTC. The V call is TRBV5-1, the J call TRBJ2-7; 12 nucleotides match TRBD1. The germline V gene encodes CDR1 SGHRS and CDR2 YFSETQ. V lost 4 bases and J lost 1; bases outside the gene matches: 12. The CDR3 is made up of 18 amino acids.

The J gene is TRBJ2-7, the V gene TRBV20-1; perhaps TRBD2 as D (5 bases). This CDR3 is built from 12 residues. The germline V and J ends were trimmed by 5 bases and 2 bases, with 10 bases remaining between them. From germline, CDR1 is DFQATT and CDR2 SNEGSKA (reference sequence). The CDR3 nucleotides are TGCAGTGCTCGCAGGACTCCCTACGAGCAGTACTTC. Its translation: CSARRTPYEQYF.

This clonotype came up a few times. The V and J genes are TRBV5-1 and TRBJ2-1, with D perhaps matching TRBD2 (6 bases). V lost 5 bases and J 13 bases, leaving 22 bases between the germline ends. Germline-derived CDR1 and CDR2 are SGHRS and YFSETQ. CDR3 length: 14 amino acids. The CDR3 region is CASSSDYPPRAQFF. In nucleotides, the CDR3 is TGCGCCAGCAGTTCGGACTACCCGCCCCGAGCCCAGTTCTTC. The full variable domain, in which reference TRBV5-1 and TRBJ2-1 provide the parts outside the CDR3, is KAGVTQTPRYLIKTRGQQVTLSCSPISGHRSVSWYQQTPGQGLQFLFEYFSETQRNKGNFPGRFSGRQFSNSRSEMNVSTLELGDSALYLCASSSDYPPRAQFFGPGTRLTVL.

J is TRBJ1-1 and V is TRBV7-9; possible D gene TRBD1, 5 bases. V lost 5 bases, J lost 1 base, and 17 bases lay in between. CDR1 SEHNR and CDR2 FQNEAQ come from the germline V gene (reference sequence). The CDR3 sequence is 16 residues long. The CDR3 here is CASSRGTAITNTEAFF. The CDR3 nucleotides are TGTGCCAGCAGCAGGGGAACAGCGATAACGAACACTGAAGCTTTCTTT.

This rearrangement joins TRBV7-2 to TRBJ1-6; 9 nucleotides match TRBD1. This CDR3 comprises 16 residues. V dropped 3 bases and J dropped 8; count of bases not matched to a gene: 8. Germline V gene sequence: CDR1 SGHTA, CDR2 FQGNSA. CDR3 nucleotide sequence: TGTGCCAGCAGCTTCGACAACAGGGGGCGGGATTCACCCCTCCACTTT. This gives the protein CASSFDNRGRDSPLHF.

The rearrangement uses TRBV6-2 or TRBV6-3 and TRBJ2-3; tentatively, D is TRBD2 (5 bases). The CDR3 totals 15 residues. Germline V gene lookup returns CDR1 MNHEY and CDR2 SVGEGT. Trimming stripped 1 base from V and 2 bases from J, with 10 bases between. CDR3 residues: CASSYWSGSTDTQYF. For the CDR3, the DNA is TGTGCCAGCAGTTACTGGAGCGGTTCCACAGATACGCAGTATTTT.

This chain links TRBV20-1 with TRBJ2-4; D remains ambiguous. The ends were cut back, 6 bases at V and 0 bases at J, with 9 bases in the middle. The CDR3 is 13 residues long. Germline lookup yields CDR1 DFQATT and CDR2 SNEGSKA (reference sequence). The CDR3: CSASDGAKNIQYF. CDR3 nucleotide sequence: TGCAGTGCATCGGACGGAGCCAAAAACATTCAGTACTTC.

The chain uses TRBV7-2 and TRBJ1-1; TRBD1 aligns across 7 bases. Trimming removed 5 bases from V and 3 bases from J; junction bases left unmatched: 12. From germline, CDR1 is SGHTA and CDR2 FQGNSA. The CDR3 runs to 16 residues. CDR3 sequence (DNA): TGTGCCAGCAGCCGAACGACAGGGCTTTGGGACACTGAAGCTTTCTTT. It is translated as CASSRTTGLWDTEAFF.

In this sample, this clonotype turned up a few times. The V gene is TRBV20-1, the J gene TRBJ2-1, with 12 bases identical to TRBD2. V gave up 3 bases and J gave up 8 bases; unmatched junction bases: 17. The CDR3 is made up of 18 amino acids. The germline gives CDR1 DFQATT, CDR2 SNEGSKA (reference sequence). CDR3 protein: CSARTPRRLAGGVYEQFF. CDR3 DNA sequence: TGCAGTGCTAGGACCCCCCGTAGGCTAGCGGGAGGGGTGTATGAGCAGTTCTTC.

V gene TRBV4-3 combines with J gene TRBJ2-7; D is perhaps TRBD2 (5 bases). CDR1 is LGHNA and CDR2 is YSLEER in the germline V gene. This CDR3 has 14 residues. Trimming shortened V by 3 bases and J by 7 bases, and 16 bases separated the two germline ends. The CDR3 reads CASSHSGDYVEQYF. CDR3 bases: TGCGCCAGCAGCCACAGCGGAGACTACGTGGAGCAGTACTTC.